The 25 T cell receptor beta chains given below trace back to one sample, sequenced in a study of T cells in localized non-small cell lung cancer. Method: immunoSEQ multiplex PCR; TCRdb's copy keeps in-frame clones and lacks some. The sample shows about 12,000 clones, around 84% of them seen only once. Sequencing used peripheral blood, obtained before any cancer treatment. These receptors all come from a male donor aged 60 or older with stage I squamous cell lung carcinoma.

The genes are TRBV30 and TRBJ2-7, with D possibly being TRBD2 (5 bases). Trimming pared 3 bases from V and 3 bases from J, leaving 9 bases between. Germline-derived CDR1 and CDR2 are GTSNPN and SVGIG (reference sequence). This CDR3 is 12 amino acids long. CDR3 loop: CAWRRAIYEQYF. In nucleotides, the CDR3 is TGTGCCTGGAGGCGGGCAATCTACGAGCAGTACTTC.

In this sample, this clone turned up a few times. The chain couples TRBV9 to TRBJ1-2; 7 bases match TRBD1. The germline CDR1 and CDR2 sequences are SGDLS and YYNGEE. The V segment lost 1 base and the J segment 4 bases; nucleotides outside the gene matches: 10. This CDR3 spans 16 amino acids. The CDR3 nucleotides are TGTGCCAGCAGCGTAACAGCGGGACAGACGTTCTATGGCTACACCTTC. As protein: CASSVTAGQTFYGYTF.

The chain uses TRBV28 and TRBJ2-1; TRBD2 is a possible D gene (5 bases). The CDR3 totals 13 residues. Looked up from germline, CDR1 is MDHEN and CDR2 is SYDVKM. V lost 9 bases and J 15 bases, leaving 24 bases between the germline ends. This CDR3 is CASRPPSRTFWFF. The CDR3 DNA follows: TGTGCCAGTCGGCCGCCTAGCCGCACCTTTTGGTTCTTC.

This clone was recorded once. The chain uses TRBV5-1 and TRBJ1-2; D gene ambiguous. The CDR3 runs to 13 residues. The germline V gene encodes CDR1 SGHRS and CDR2 YFSETQ. V lost 4 bases and J 3 bases, leaving 10 bases between the germline ends. CDR3 sequence: CASSEQTDYGYTF. The CDR3 DNA sequence: TGCGCCAGCAGCGAACAGACCGACTATGGCTACACCTTC.

The chain recombines TRBV5-1 with TRBJ2-1; D call uncertain. Germline CDR1 and CDR2: SGHRS and YFSETQ. CDR3 length: 13 residues. With 0 bases removed from V and 12 bases from J, the gap between germline ends came to 13 bases. The CDR3 DNA reads as TGCGCCAGCAGCTTGGAGGGAACGGGCTTGCAGTTCTTC. This gives the protein CASSLEGTGLQFF.

The chain couples TRBV6-1 to TRBJ1-5; D is ambiguous. Trimming removed 3 bases from V and 4 bases from J, with 7 bases in between. The CDR3 sequence is 13 residues long. Germline V gene lookup returns CDR1 MNHNS and CDR2 SASEGT. Here the CDR3 reads CASSEVGNQPQHF. The CDR3 coding sequence is TGTGCCAGCAGTGAGGTAGGGAATCAGCCCCAGCATTTT.

The CDR3 protein is CASSEAGFGGQQYF. The CDR3 DNA reads as TGTGCCAGCAGTGAAGCGGGGTTTGGGGGCCAGCAGTACTTC. The V call is TRBV6-1, the J call TRBJ2-7; D perhaps matches TRBD1 (6 bases). This CDR3 spans 14 amino acids. Germline CDR1 and CDR2: MNHNS and SASEGT. V dropped 0 bases and J dropped 8 bases, with 14 bases sitting between them.

The genes are TRBV4-1 and TRBJ1-1; TRBD1 might be the D (5 bases). The CDR3 is 15 amino acids. V lost 0 bases to trimming and J lost 5 bases, with 13 bases between them. CDR1 MGHRA and CDR2 YSYEKL come from the germline V gene. CDR3 loop: CASSQDGAARTEAFF. The DNA of the CDR3 is TGCGCCAGCAGCCAAGATGGGGCAGCTAGAACTGAAGCTTTCTTT.

This clone was recorded a few times. This chain uses TRBV10-2 with TRBJ1-1, with a possible D match to TRBD1 (5 bases). Trimming shortened V by 3 bases and J by 4 bases, and 9 bases separated the two germline ends. The germline gives CDR1 WSHSY, CDR2 SAAADI. This CDR3 has 13 amino acids. This CDR3 is CASSDGGGTEAFF. CDR3 nucleotides: TGCGCCAGCAGTGACGGGGGGGGCACTGAAGCTTTCTTT.

The chain is built from TRBV29-1 and TRBJ2-5; D gene unclear. This CDR3 is built from 13 residues. Trimming left V 6 bases short and J 3 bases short, with 14 bases between. Germline CDR1 is SQVTM and CDR2 is ANQGSEA. The DNA for the CDR3 is TGCAGCGTCCTCCCTGACCTTGAAGAGACCCAGTACTTC. Its translation: CSVLPDLEETQYF.

The chain employs TRBV19 and TRBJ2-5; 8 bases align to TRBD1. This CDR3 has 11 amino acids. V shed 8 bases, J shed 5 bases, and the junction held 1 base outside the gene matches. CDR1 LNHDA and CDR2 SQIVND come from the germline V gene (reference sequence). The CDR3 is CASRTGETQYF. The CDR3 nucleotides read TGTGCCAGTCGGACAGGGGAGACCCAGTACTTC.

The chain is built from TRBV7-9 and TRBJ2-3, with 13 bases aligning to TRBD2. Germline CDR1 reads SEHNR; CDR2 reads FQNEAQ (reference sequence). With 1 base clipped from V and 5 bases from J, the junction kept 6 bases outside the gene matches. The CDR3 contains 17 residues. The CDR3 coding sequence is TGTGCCAGCAGCTTAGGAGGACTAGCGGGAGCGGGAGATACGCAGTATTTT. Translating gives CASSLGGLAGAGDTQYF.

The rearrangement uses TRBV19 and TRBJ1-2, with a tentative D call TRBD1 (5 bases). Deletions cut 4 bases from V and 2 bases from J, with 14 bases between. The CDR3 sequence is 15 residues long. Germline V gene data show CDR1 as LNHDA and CDR2 as SQIVND (reference sequence). CDR3 DNA sequence: TGTGCCAGTAGTAGTCCAGGGCGGGTGAACTATGGCTACACCTTC. Protein sequence: CASSSPGRVNYGYTF.

The rearrangement links TRBV18 to TRBJ2-7, with D unresolved. In germline, CDR1 is KGHSH, CDR2 LQKENI. The V and J ends lost 2 bases and 0 bases respectively, with 11 bases between them. This CDR3 is built from 15 residues. The CDR3 reads CASSPGVVVSYEQYF. The CDR3 DNA sequence: TGTGCCAGCTCACCAGGTGTGGTGGTCTCCTACGAGCAGTACTTC. The whole variable domain, remainder taken from reference TRBV18 and TRBJ2-7, is NAGVMQNPRHLVRRRGQEARLRCSPMKGHSHVYWYRQLPEEGLKFMVYLQKENIIDESGMPKERFSAEFPKEGPSILRIQQVVRGDSAAYFCASSPGVVVSYEQYFGPGTRLTVT.

The chain is built from TRBV7-2 and TRBJ2-5; no clear D. V was pared by 1 base and J by 5 bases, with 14 bases between. CDR3 length: 15 residues. Germline V gives CDR1 SGHTA, CDR2 FQGNSA. The CDR3 sequence: CASSLEASPVETQYF. CDR3 nucleotides: TGTGCCAGCAGCTTAGAGGCTAGTCCCGTCGAGACCCAGTACTTC.

This clone showed up just once. The V gene is TRBV30, the J gene TRBJ1-5; 11 bases map to TRBD1. Trimming at V came to 1 base and at J to 0 bases, leaving 5 bases not matched to a gene. CDR1 and CDR2 (germline): GTSNPN, SVGIG (reference sequence). The CDR3 runs to 17 residues. The DNA of the CDR3 is TGTGCCTGGAGTGCCGGGACAGGGGGATATAGCAATCAGCCCCAGCATTTT. Encoded protein: CAWSAGTGGYSNQPQHF.

This chain links TRBV7-8 with TRBJ1-4; TRBD1 is a possible D gene (6 bases). CDR1 is SGHVS and CDR2 is FQNEAQ in the germline V gene. The V gene lost 4 bases and the J gene lost 8 bases, with 11 bases spanning the gap. The length of the CDR3 is 13 residues. Here the CDR3 reads CASSSQTGEKLFF. CDR3 nucleotides: TGTGCCAGCAGCTCCCAGACAGGAGAAAAACTGTTTTTT. Using reference TRBV7-8 and TRBJ1-4 for the parts outside the CDR3, the full variable domain is GAGVSQSPRYKVAKRGQDVALRCDPISGHVSLFWYQQALGQGPEFLTYFQNEAQLDKSGLPSDRFFAERPEGSVSTLKIQRTQQEDSAVYLCASSSQTGEKLFFGSGTQLSVL.

This clone occurred once. The J gene is TRBJ2-3, the V gene TRBV14; 10 nucleotides match TRBD2. The CDR3 extends over 19 amino acids. V dropped 4 bases and J dropped 3; count of bases not matched to a gene: 16. The germline V gene has CDR1 SGHDN and CDR2 FVKESK. The CDR3 sequence is CASSLRGALAGVRTDTQYF. For the CDR3, the DNA is TGTGCCAGCAGCCTCCGGGGTGCTCTAGCGGGAGTTCGAACAGATACGCAGTATTTT.

This rearrangement joins TRBV11-2 to TRBJ1-2; D is uncertain. This CDR3 is built from 14 residues. The germline CDR1 and CDR2 sequences are SGHAT and FQNNGV. The V and J ends lost 5 bases and 2 bases respectively, with 12 bases between them. As DNA, the CDR3 is TGTGCCAGCAGCCGACTGGGAGCCAACTATGGCTACACCTTC. Its protein product is CASSRLGANYGYTF.

This clone was detected once. The chain combines TRBV28 with TRBJ2-7; a possible D gene is TRBD2 (5 bases). The CDR3 loop spans 14 amino acids. Trimming took off 7 bases at V and 0 bases at J, with 13 bases between the two ends. Germline V lookup: CDR1 MDHEN, CDR2 SYDVKM. This chain's CDR3 is CASTWGGSSYEQYF. The CDR3 DNA follows: TGTGCCAGCACTTGGGGTGGGAGCTCCTACGAGCAGTACTTC. Full variable domain (rest looked up from reference TRBV28 and TRBJ2-7): DVKVTQSSRYLVKRTGEKVFLECVQDMDHENMFWYRQDPGLGLRLIYFSYDVKMKEKGDIPEGYSVSREKKERFSLILESASTNQTSMYLCASTWGGSSYEQYFGPGTRLTVT.

The CDR3 loop reads CASSLGTSGTAQYF. In DNA form, the CDR3 reads TGCGCCAGCAGCTTGGGGACTAGCGGGACAGCGCAGTATTTT. The chain recombines TRBV5-1 with TRBJ2-3, with 12 nucleotides matching TRBD2. Per the germline V gene, CDR1 is SGHRS and CDR2 is YFSETQ. This CDR3 is 14 amino acids long. V was clipped by 0 bases and J by 10 bases; unmatched bases: 3.

The rearrangement joins TRBV9 to TRBJ2-1, with D possibly called TRBD1 or TRBD2 (5 bases each). The V end lost 4 bases, the J end lost 7 bases, and 18 bases lay between the germline ends. The CDR3 runs 15 residues. CDR1 SGDLS and CDR2 YYNGEE come from the germline V gene. CDR3 bases: TGTGCCAGCAGCCCCGGAGAGGGACGGAAGAATGAGCAGTTCTTC. Translating it yields CASSPGEGRKNEQFF.

In this sample, this clone turned up once. The genes are TRBV7-9 and TRBJ2-2; 9 bases map to TRBD1. Germline V lookup: CDR1 SEHNR, CDR2 FQNEAQ (reference sequence). This CDR3 spans 15 amino acids. V shed 1 base, J shed 4 bases, and the junction held 1 base outside the gene matches. The DNA for the CDR3 is TGTGCCAGCAGCTTAGTGGGACAGGGCACCGGGGAGCTGTTTTTT. It specifies CASSLVGQGTGELFF.

V gene TRBV6-5 combines with J gene TRBJ2-7, with 8 bases lining up with TRBD1. This CDR3 is built from 14 residues. V dropped 4 bases and J dropped 0; count of bases not matched to a gene: 2. The germline V gene has CDR1 MNHEY and CDR2 SVGAGI. The CDR3, as DNA: TGTGCCAGCAGTTTGACAGGGGCCTCCTACGAGCAGTACTTC. The encoded protein is CASSLTGASYEQYF.

The sample holds one count of this clone. V is TRBV29-1 and J is TRBJ1-1; 8 bases align to TRBD1. Germline V CDR1 and CDR2: SQVTM, ANQGSEA. Trimming cost V 7 bases and J 0 bases; bases outside gene matches: 4. This CDR3 contains 13 residues. Here the CDR3 reads CSAWTGLNTEAFF. The CDR3 DNA reads as TGCAGCGCCTGGACAGGGTTGAACACTGAAGCTTTCTTT.